The TCR beta chain under discussion was sequenced for a study of OX40 agonist ivuxolimab in advanced cancers. The study's findings and limits: At 0.1 to 3.0 mg/kg, CD4+ and CD8+ blood T cells expanded clonally by week 6.

Trimming shortened V by 7 bases and J by 0 bases, and 10 bases separated the two germline ends. The CDR3 consists of 14 residues. CDR1 is SNHLY, CDR2 FYNNEI, per germline. Clones were read by immunoSEQ multiplex PCR, and TCRdb kept only the in-frame ones, dropping some. The repertoire consists of 60,000 to 100,000 clones, with approximately 80% occurring once and the leading ten covering roughly 0.5%. This clone was recorded only once. Its antigen is currently unknown. Sequences were derived from CD4+ or CD8+ T cells sorted from blood, sampled in a trial of the OX40 agonist ivuxolimab. This TCR was recovered from an adult with an advanced solid tumor such as melanoma, head and neck, liver or kidney cancer. The genes are TRBV2 and TRBJ1-3, with no clear D. In DNA, the CDR3 is TGTGCCAGCACGGAAGGAAGCTCTGGAAACACCATATATTTT. Translating it yields CASTEGSSGNTIYF.